The 9 T cell receptor beta chains below come from one sample, sequenced in a study of radiotherapy plus CTLA-4 blockade in lung cancer. Assay: immunoSEQ multiplex PCR; the TCRdb copy retains only in-frame clones and omits some. Altogether around 110,000 clones are present, 80% to 90% being singletons, with the ten largest covering just under 7%. This sample comprised peripheral blood, obtained from a patient treated with radiotherapy plus ipilimumab. All receptors come from a human donor with non-small cell lung cancer that progressed on radiotherapy plus ipilimumab.

The chain employs TRBV28 and TRBJ2-5; D uncertain. Trimming took 2 bases from V and 5 from J, leaving 3 bases between them. This CDR3 is built from 11 residues. CDR1 is MDHEN and CDR2 is SYDVKM in the germline V gene. CDR3 bases: TGTGCCAGCAGTTTAAGCGAGACCCAGTACTTC. Amino acid sequence: CASSLSETQYF.

This clone came up a few times. V is TRBV5-4 and J is TRBJ2-1; 10 bases map to TRBD2. Germline CDR1 SGHNT, CDR2 YYREEE (reference sequence). J gave up 4 bases and V 4 bases, and 8 bases lay outside the gene matches. The CDR3 runs 16 residues. The CDR3 coding sequence is TGTGCCAGCAGCCAAGGGACTAGCGTCAGATACAATGAGCAGTTCTTC. Its translation: CASSQGTSVRYNEQFF.

The chain uses TRBV11-3 and TRBJ2-3; the match to TRBD2 covers 8 bases. The CDR3 has 16 residues. The junction had 13 bases not matched to a gene; V was cut back by 5 bases and J by 6 bases. Germline lookup yields CDR1 SGHNT and CDR2 YENEEA. This chain's CDR3 is CASSLRSSGSWDTQYF. For the CDR3, the DNA is TGTGCCAGCAGCCTTAGGTCAAGCGGGAGTTGGGATACGCAGTATTTT.

The rearrangement links TRBV5-1 to TRBJ2-3; TRBD2 matches at 10 bases. Germline CDR1 is SGHRS and CDR2 is YFSETQ. The CDR3 spans 16 residues. Losses at the gene ends were 1 base for V and 0 bases for J; bases not matched to a gene: 2. CDR3 region: CASSLRTSGSTDTQYF. CDR3 DNA: TGCGCCAGCAGCTTGAGGACTAGCGGCAGCACAGATACGCAGTATTTT.

The rearrangement links TRBV7-9 to TRBJ2-7; D could derive from TRBD1 or TRBD2 (5 bases each). The V and J ends lost 3 bases and 7 bases respectively, with 7 bases between them. CDR1 and CDR2 from the germline V gene are SEHNR and FQNEAQ (reference sequence). CDR3 size: 11 residues. The CDR3 protein is CASSFGTEQYF. The CDR3 nucleotides read TGTGCCAGCAGCTTTGGGACGGAGCAGTACTTC.

The CDR3 loop is CASTASTDYGYTF. The CDR3 DNA reads TGTGCCAGCACCGCCTCGACAGACTATGGCTACACCTTC. J is TRBJ1-2 and V is TRBV2, with D perhaps TRBD1 (5 bases). This CDR3 comprises 13 residues. Trimming shortened V by 7 bases and J by 3 bases, and 12 bases separated the two germline ends. CDR1 SNHLY and CDR2 FYNNEI come from the germline V gene. Full variable domain (rest looked up from reference TRBV2 and TRBJ1-2): EPEVTQTPSHQVTQMGQEVILRCVPISNHLYFYWYRQILGQKVEFLVSFYNNEISEKSEIFDDQFSVERPDGSNFTLKIRSTKLEDSAMYFCASTASTDYGYTFGSGTRLTVV.

The genes are TRBV5-1 and TRBJ2-3; D gene unclear. This CDR3 is built from 14 residues. V lost 0 bases to trimming and J lost 3 bases, with 8 bases between them. Germline CDR1 and CDR2: SGHRS and YFSETQ. The CDR3 coding sequence is TGCGCCAGCAGCTTGGAGGCCAGAACAGATACGCAGTATTTT. This translates into CASSLEARTDTQYF.

The chain employs TRBV19 and TRBJ2-4, with 8 bases fitting TRBD2. V gave up 6 bases and J gave up 7 bases; unmatched junction bases: 5. The CDR3 is 13 amino acids. CDR1 LNHDA and CDR2 SQIVND come from the germline V gene (reference sequence). CDR3 coding DNA: TGTGCCAGTAGACTAAGCGGGAGCAACATTCAGTACTTC. Protein product: CASRLSGSNIQYF.

This clone appeared once. The chain couples TRBV7-6 to TRBJ2-5, with TRBD1 matching 8 bases. Trimming took 4 bases from V and 5 from J; bases not matched to a gene: 6. Germline lookup yields CDR1 SGHVS and CDR2 FNYEAQ. The CDR3 loop spans 14 amino acids. The CDR3, as DNA: TGTGCCAGCAGCTCGGACAGGGTGTGGGAGACCCAGTACTTC. Encoded protein: CASSSDRVWETQYF.